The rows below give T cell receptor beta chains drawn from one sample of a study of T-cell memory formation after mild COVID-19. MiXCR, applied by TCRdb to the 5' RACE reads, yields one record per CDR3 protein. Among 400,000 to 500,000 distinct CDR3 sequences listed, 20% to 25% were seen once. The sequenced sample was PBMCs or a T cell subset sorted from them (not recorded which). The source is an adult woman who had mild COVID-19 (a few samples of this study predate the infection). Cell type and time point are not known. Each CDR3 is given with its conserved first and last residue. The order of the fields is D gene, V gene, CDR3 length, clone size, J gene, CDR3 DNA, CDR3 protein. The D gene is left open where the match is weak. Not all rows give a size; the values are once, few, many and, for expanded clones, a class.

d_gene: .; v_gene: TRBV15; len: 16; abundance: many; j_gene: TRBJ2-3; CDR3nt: TGTGCCACCAGCAGACCCTTTAGCGGCTCCACAGATACGCAGTATTTT; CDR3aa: CATSRPFSGSTDTQYF
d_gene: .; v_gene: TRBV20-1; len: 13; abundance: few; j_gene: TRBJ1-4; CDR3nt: TGCAGTGCTCAGGTCCGCCTAAATGAAAAACTGTTTTTT; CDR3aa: CSAQVRLNEKLFF
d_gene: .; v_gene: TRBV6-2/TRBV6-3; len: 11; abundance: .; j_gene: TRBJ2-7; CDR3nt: TGTGCCAGCAGAATGCTCTACGAGCAGTACTTC; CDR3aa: CASRMLYEQYF
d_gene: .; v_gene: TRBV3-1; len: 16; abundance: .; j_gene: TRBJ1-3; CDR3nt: TGTGCCAGCAGCCAACCCGATCACAGGAGAGGAAACACCATATATTTT; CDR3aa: CASSQPDHRRGNTIYF
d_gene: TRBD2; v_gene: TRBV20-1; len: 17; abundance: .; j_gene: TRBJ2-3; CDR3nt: TGCAGTGCTAACCGTCCCCGACTAGCGGGAGTCCCAGATACGCAGTATTTT; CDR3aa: CSANRPRLAGVPDTQYF
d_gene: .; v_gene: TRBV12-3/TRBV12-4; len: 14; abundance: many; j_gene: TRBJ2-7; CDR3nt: TGTGCCAGCAGTTCCGAAGGGAGGAGGGGAGAGCAGTACTTC; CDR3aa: CASSSEGRRGEQYF
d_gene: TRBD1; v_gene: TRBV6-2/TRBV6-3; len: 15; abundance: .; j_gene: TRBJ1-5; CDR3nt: TGTGCCAGCAGGGACCCGGGACAGGGCAATCAGCCCCAGCATTTT; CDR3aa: CASRDPGQGNQPQHF
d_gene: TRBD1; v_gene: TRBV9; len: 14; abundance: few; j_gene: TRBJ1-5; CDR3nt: TGTGCCAGCAGCGAGGGGACAGTATATCAGCCCCAGCATTTT; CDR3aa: CASSEGTVYQPQHF
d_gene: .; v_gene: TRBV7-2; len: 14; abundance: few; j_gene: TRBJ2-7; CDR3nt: TGTGCCAGCAGAGAAAGGACCGGATCCTACGAGCAGTACTTC; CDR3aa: CASRERTGSYEQYF
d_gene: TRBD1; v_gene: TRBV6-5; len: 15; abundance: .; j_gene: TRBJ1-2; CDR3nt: TGTGCCAGCAGCCGGGACAGACCAGACCGTTGGTTTTACACCTTC; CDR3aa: CASSRDRPDRWFYTF
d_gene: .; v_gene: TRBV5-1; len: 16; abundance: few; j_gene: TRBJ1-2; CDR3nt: TGCGCCAGCAGCTTTGGTGGCGATGGGGGCTCCTATGGCTACACCTTC; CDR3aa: CASSFGGDGGSYGYTF
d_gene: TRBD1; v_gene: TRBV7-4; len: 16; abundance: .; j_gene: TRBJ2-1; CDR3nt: TGTGCCAGCAGCATTGGACAGGCCTACTCCTACAATGAGCAGTTCTTC; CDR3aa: CASSIGQAYSYNEQFF
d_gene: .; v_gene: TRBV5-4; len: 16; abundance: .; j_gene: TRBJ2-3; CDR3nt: TGTGCCAGCAGCCTTCTAGCAGGAAGAAGCACAGATACGCAGTATTTT; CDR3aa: CASSLLAGRSTDTQYF
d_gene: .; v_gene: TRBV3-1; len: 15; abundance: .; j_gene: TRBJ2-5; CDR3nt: TGTGCCAGCAGCCAAACCCGCGTTGGTCGAGAGACCCAGGACTTC; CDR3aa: CASSQTRVGRETQDF
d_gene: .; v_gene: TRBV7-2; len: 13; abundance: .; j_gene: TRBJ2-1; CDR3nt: TGTGCCAGCAGCTTCGACGGGAACAATGAGCAGTTCTTC; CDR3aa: CASSFDGNNEQFF
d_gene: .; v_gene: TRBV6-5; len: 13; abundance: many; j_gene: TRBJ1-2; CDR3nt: TGTGCCAGCTCACGGACAGTCGACTATGGCTACACCTTC; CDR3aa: CASSRTVDYGYTF
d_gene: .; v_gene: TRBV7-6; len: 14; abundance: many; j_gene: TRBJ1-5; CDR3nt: TGTGCCAGCAGCGCGGGCGGTCTCGGTCAGCCCCAGCATTTT; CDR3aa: CASSAGGLGQPQHF
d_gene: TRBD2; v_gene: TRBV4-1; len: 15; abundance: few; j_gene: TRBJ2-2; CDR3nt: TGCGCCAGCCACCAGGGCGGGGGGGGAACCGGGGAGCTGTTTTTT; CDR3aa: CASHQGGGGTGELFF
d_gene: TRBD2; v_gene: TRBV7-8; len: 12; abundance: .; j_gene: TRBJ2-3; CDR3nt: TGTGCCAGCAGACCCTCGGGGGGTACGCAGTATTTT; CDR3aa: CASRPSGGTQYF
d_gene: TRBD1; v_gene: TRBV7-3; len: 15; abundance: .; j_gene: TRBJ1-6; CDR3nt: TGTGCCAGCAGCCCCACCGGGACAGGGAATTCACCCCTCCACTTT; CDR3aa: CASSPTGTGNSPLHF
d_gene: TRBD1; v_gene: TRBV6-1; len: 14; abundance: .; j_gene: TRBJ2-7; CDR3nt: TGTGCCAGCTGCCGGGACAGGGTGTTCTACGAGCAGTACTTC; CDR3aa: CASCRDRVFYEQYF
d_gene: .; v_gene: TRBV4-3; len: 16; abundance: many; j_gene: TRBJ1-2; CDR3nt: TGCGCCAGCAGCCAGGCCAGGTTTTTCTCTAACTATGGCTACACCTTC; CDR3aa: CASSQARFFSNYGYTF
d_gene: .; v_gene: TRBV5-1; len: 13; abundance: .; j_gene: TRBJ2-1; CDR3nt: TGCGCCAGCAGCCTGGGTTGGGGCGATGAGCAGTTCTTC; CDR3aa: CASSLGWGDEQFF
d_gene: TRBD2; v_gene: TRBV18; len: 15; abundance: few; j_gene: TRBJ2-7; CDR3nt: TGTGCCAGCTCACCACCCACTAGCGTAGCCTACGAGCAGTACTTC; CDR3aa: CASSPPTSVAYEQYF
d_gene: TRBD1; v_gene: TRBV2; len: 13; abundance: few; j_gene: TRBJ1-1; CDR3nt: TGTGCCAGCACCGGACAGGTAAACACTGAAGCTTTCTTT; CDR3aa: CASTGQVNTEAFF
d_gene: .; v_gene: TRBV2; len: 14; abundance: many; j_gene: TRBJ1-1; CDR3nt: TGTGCCAGCAGTGGTCAGACTTTGAACACTGAAGCTTTCTTT; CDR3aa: CASSGQTLNTEAFF
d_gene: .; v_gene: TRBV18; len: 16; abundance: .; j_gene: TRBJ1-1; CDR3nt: TGTGCCAGCTCACCACGGAGGGGTCTTCTGGACACTGAAGCTTTCTTT; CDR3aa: CASSPRRGLLDTEAFF
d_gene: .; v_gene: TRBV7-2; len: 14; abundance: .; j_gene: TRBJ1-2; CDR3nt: TGTGCCAGCAGCACACGACTGCCCAACTATGGCTACACCTTC; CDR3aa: CASSTRLPNYGYTF
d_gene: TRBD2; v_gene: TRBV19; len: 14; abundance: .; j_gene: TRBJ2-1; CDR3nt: TGTGCCAGTAGTGTTCGGGGGGGGCCCAATGAGCAGTTCTTC; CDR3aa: CASSVRGGPNEQFF
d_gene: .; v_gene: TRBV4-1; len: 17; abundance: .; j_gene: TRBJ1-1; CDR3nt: TGCGCCAGCAGCCAAGGATCGTACGAGAGCCTATCCTATGAAGCTTTCTTT; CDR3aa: CASSQGSYESLSYEAFF
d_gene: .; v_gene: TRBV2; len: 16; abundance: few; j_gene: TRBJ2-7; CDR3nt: TGTGCCAGCAATGGAAACGGGGAGAGGGGGGGATACGAGCAGTACTTC; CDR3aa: CASNGNGERGGYEQYF
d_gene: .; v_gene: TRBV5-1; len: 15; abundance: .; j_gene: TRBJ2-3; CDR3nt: TGCGCCAGCAGCTTCCGGGACGGGGGGCCAGATACGCAGTATTTT; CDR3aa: CASSFRDGGPDTQYF
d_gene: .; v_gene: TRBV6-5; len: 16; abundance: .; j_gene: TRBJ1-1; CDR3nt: TGTGCCAGCAGTAAAAATTTACAGTTGTTGAACACTGAAGCTTTCTTT; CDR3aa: CASSKNLQLLNTEAFF
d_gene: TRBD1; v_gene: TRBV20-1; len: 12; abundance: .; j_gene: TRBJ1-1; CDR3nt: TGCAGTGCTACAGACAGGGGCACTGAAGCTTTCTTT; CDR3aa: CSATDRGTEAFF
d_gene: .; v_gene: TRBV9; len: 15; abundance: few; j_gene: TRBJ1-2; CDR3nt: TGTGCCAGCAGCGTAGGAAGGGGGGCTCCTTATGGCTACACCTTC; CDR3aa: CASSVGRGAPYGYTF
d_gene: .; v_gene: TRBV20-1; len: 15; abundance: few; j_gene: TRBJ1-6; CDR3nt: TGCAGTGCTAGAGATAATCGGGGACTTGGATCACCCCTCCACTTT; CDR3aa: CSARDNRGLGSPLHF
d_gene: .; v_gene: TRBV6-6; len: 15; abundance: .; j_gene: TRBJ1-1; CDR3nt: TGTGCCAGCAGTTCCCCACTGACAGCATCCACTGAAGCTTTCTTT; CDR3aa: CASSSPLTASTEAFF
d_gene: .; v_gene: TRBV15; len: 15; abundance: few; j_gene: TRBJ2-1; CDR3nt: TGTGCCACCAGCAGAGAAAGGGGCGCATACAATGAGCAGTTCTTC; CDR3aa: CATSRERGAYNEQFF
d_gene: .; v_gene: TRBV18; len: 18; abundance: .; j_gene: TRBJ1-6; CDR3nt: TGTGCCAGCTCACCTCTACCCCCAGGGCAGAAGATTAATTCACCCCTCCACTTT; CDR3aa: CASSPLPPGQKINSPLHF
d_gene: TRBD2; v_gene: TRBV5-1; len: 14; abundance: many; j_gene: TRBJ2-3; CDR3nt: TGCGCCAGCAGCTCCTCCGGGACTAGAGATACGCAGTATTTT; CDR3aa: CASSSSGTRDTQYF
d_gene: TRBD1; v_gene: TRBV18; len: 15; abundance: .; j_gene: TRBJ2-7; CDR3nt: TGTGCCAGCTCCCGGGGCGGGACAGGGCAGTACGAGCAGTACTTC; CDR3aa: CASSRGGTGQYEQYF
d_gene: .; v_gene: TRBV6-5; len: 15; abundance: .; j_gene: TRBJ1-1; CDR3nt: TGTGCCAGCAGTTACTCAGTTGTGGGGAACACTGAAGCTTTCTTT; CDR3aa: CASSYSVVGNTEAFF
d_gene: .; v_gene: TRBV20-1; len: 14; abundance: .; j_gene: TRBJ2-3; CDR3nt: TGCAGTGCTAGAGATATCCAGGGTGTATTTGCGCAGTATTTT; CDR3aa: CSARDIQGVFAQYF
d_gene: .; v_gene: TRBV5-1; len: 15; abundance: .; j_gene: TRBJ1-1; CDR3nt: TGCGCCAGCAGCTTGGAGGGGGACCGCAACACTGAAGCTTTCTTT; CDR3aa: CASSLEGDRNTEAFF
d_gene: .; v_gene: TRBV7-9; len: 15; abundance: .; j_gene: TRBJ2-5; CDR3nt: TGTGCCAGCAGCTTAGTGTTCAGGGCTGGGGAGACCCAGTACTTC; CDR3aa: CASSLVFRAGETQYF
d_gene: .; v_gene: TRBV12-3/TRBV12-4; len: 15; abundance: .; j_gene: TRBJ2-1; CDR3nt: TGTGCCAGCAGTTTTCACTCCGGCGGACGCAATGAGCAGTTCTTC; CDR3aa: CASSFHSGGRNEQFF
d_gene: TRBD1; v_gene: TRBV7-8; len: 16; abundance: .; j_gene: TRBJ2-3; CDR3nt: TGTGCCAGCAGCTCAATCGACAGGGGGCTTAGCGATACGCAGTATTTT; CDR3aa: CASSSIDRGLSDTQYF
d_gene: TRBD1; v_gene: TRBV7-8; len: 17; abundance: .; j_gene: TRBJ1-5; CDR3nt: TGTGCCAGCAGCCCGGAGGGGGGGACAGGGGGTAATCAGCCCCAGCATTTT; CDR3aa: CASSPEGGTGGNQPQHF
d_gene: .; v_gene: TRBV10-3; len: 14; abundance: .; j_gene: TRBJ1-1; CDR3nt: TGTGCCATCAGGGATAATTTCCGGGGGACTGAAGCTTTCTTT; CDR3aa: CAIRDNFRGTEAFF
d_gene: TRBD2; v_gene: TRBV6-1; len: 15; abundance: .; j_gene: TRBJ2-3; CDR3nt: TGTGCCAGCAGTCTGACTAGCGGGAGTTACGATACGCAGTATTTT; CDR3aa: CASSLTSGSYDTQYF